This T cell receptor beta chain was sequenced during a study of cytomegalovirus exposure and HLA in healthy donors (dated by TCRdb to 2016 to 2017). With respect to the entire study: According to a later analysis, one platform produced both the approximately 110 validation repertoires and the 550 to 800 repertoires of the first cohort. The aim of the study was to test whether cataloging public T cell receptors could identify signatures of past pathogen exposure. Along with the roughly 670-subject first cohort, a separate validation cohort of some 130 different subjects was used. To predict cytomegalovirus infection status, the study brought together high-throughput TCR immunosequencing, statistical association of individual TCRs with disease status, and machine learning. Results the study describes overall, beyond this receptor: Cytomegalovirus status was reported to be diagnosed by the classifier with high specificity and sensitivity in both the original and validation cohorts. Most TCR sequences were observed very rarely across donors, whereas some public TCRs were present in many individuals. All 120 or so repertoires were used to score co-occurrence in the validation cohort in a later analysis, because that analysis had no HLA typing for the cohort. Of the cluster scores, roughly 95% were above 0 in a later analysis, which found that TCRs clustered in the first cohort also tended to co-occur in the approximately 110 validation repertoires. A few of the identified cytomegalovirus-associated TCR beta chains were confirmed in vitro to be specific for cytomegalovirus antigens. It was suggested by the authors that the approach could potentially be generalized to other disease states and immunological phenotypes. The study gave a list of about 170 TCR beta chains associated with cytomegalovirus.

Trimming costs V 4 bases and J 0 bases, and their ends lie 10 bases apart. The CDR3 numbers 14 residues from cysteine through phenylalanine. Only the CDR3 portion is preserved as DNA: 42 bases, with reading frame beginning at the first base. Taken from the germline V gene (reference sequence), the CDR1 and CDR2 loops are WNHNN and SYGVQD. The protocol used for the library was the immunoSEQ multiplex PCR assay. The authors' pipeline ran thus. A statistical classification framework was built to diagnose cytomegalovirus status from the catalog of TCR beta chain sequences. Drawn from immuneACCESS, this table holds only the in-frame rearrangements with V and J called that TCRdb kept. Clones are partly lost; checked studies trace under half to an unresolved V gene and leave the rest unexplained. V and J calls and clone size are as listed in that table; D and trimming were resolved from the DNA. The sample data list about 98,000 clones, and roughly 84% of these were observed just once. Clones ranked in the top ten supply around 6% of the sample.

Separate from the roughly 660-subject first cohort, the validation cohort of roughly 120 subjects was the group to which the donors belonged. As for this clone: No antigen is known for it. Base-call qualities are not available, and no considerably larger clone is one nucleotide away.

Here the chain combines TRBV10-1 and TRBJ2-7, with TRBD1 tentatively as D gene (6 bases match). The sample taken for sequencing was PBMCs. The receptor was isolated from a young man in good health and CMV-seropositive. Here is the DNA: TGCGCCAGCAGTGGAGGGGGACCCTCCTACGAGCAGTACTTC. Translated, this is CASSGGGPSYEQYF.